The rows below give T cell receptor beta chains drawn from one sample of a study of T cells in Graves' hyperthyroidism and ophthalmopathy. Each CDR3 protein gets one entry after TCRdb re-called the multiplex PCR reads with MiXCR. The sample holds around 560,000 distinct CDR3 sequences, around 15% seen once. Sequences were obtained from blood. These receptors were taken from a woman aged 18-30 years with Graves' hyperthyroidism. Both conserved end residues are trimmed from each CDR3. Fields, in order: V gene, CDR3 length, J gene, CDR3 protein.

V: TRBV18; length: 11; J: TRBJ2-3; CDR3: ASSPSRTDTQY
V: TRBV20-1; length: 13; J: TRBJ1-6; CDR3: SASPSGGYNSPLH
V: TRBV27; length: 13; J: TRBJ1-2; CDR3: ASSLGTGGFYGYT
V: TRBV10-1; length: 17; J: TRBJ2-2; CDR3: ASSTGTGRPGLTAGELF
V: TRBV19; length: 12; J: TRBJ1-1; CDR3: ASTTGLRNTEAF
V: TRBV27; length: 18; J: TRBJ2-3; CDR3: ASSSPQTSGGPARTDTQY
V: TRBV7-2; length: 13; J: TRBJ2-1; CDR3: ASSLARTIYNEQF
V: TRBV6-2/TRBV6-3; length: 10; J: TRBJ1-6; CDR3: ASWVINSPLH
V: TRBV18; length: 13; J: TRBJ2-2; CDR3: ASSPPVSGPGELF
V: TRBV2; length: 14; J: TRBJ2-1; CDR3: ASSESLALSYNEQF
V: TRBV11-2; length: 11; J: TRBJ1-1; CDR3: ASSLPGITEAF
V: TRBV7-2; length: 14; J: TRBJ1-1; CDR3: ASSLAPGAVNTEAF